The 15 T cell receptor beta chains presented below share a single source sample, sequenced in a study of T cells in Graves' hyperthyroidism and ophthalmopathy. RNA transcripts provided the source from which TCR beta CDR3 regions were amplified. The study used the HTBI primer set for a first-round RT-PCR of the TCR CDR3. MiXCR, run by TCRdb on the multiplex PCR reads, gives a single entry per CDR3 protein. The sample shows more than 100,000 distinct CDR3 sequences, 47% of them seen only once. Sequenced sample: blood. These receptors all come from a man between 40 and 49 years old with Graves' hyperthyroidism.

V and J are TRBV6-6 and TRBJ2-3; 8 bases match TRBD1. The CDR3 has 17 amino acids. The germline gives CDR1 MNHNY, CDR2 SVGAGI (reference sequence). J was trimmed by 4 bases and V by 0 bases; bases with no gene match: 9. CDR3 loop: CASSYSGTGIDADTQYF. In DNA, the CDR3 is TGTGCCAGCAGTTACTCGGGGACAGGAATAGATGCAGATACGCAGTATTTT.

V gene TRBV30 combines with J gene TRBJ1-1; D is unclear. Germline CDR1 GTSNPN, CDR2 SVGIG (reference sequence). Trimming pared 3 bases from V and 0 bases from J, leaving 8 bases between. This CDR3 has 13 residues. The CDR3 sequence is CAWSATMNTEAFF. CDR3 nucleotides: TGTGCCTGGAGCGCAACAATGAACACTGAAGCTTTCTTT.

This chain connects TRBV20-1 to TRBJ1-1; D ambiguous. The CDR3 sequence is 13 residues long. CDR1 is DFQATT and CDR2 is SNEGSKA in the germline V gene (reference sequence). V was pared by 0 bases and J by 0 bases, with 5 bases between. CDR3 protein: CSARDRLNTEAFF. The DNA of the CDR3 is TGCAGTGCTAGAGACAGATTGAACACTGAAGCTTTCTTT.

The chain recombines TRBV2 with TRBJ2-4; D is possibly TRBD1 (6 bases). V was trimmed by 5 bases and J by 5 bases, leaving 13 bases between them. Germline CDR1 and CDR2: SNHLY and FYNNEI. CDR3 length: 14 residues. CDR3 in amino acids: CASSLLGAENIQYF. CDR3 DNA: TGTGCCAGCAGTTTGTTGGGGGCCGAAAACATTCAGTACTTC.

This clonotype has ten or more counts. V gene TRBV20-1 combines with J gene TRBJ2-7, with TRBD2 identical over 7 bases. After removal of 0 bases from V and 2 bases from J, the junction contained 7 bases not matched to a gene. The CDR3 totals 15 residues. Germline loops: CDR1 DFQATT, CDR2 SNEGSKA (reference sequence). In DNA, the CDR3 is TGCAGTGCTAGAGACCCAGCGGGACCAACCTACGAGCAGTACTTC. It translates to CSARDPAGPTYEQYF.

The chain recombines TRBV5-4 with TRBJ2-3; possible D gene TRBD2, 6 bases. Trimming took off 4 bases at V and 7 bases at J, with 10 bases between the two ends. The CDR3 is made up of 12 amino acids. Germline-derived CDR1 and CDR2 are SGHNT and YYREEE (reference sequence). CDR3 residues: CASSQGGYTQYF. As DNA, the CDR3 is TGTGCCAGCAGCCAAGGAGGGTATACGCAGTATTTT.

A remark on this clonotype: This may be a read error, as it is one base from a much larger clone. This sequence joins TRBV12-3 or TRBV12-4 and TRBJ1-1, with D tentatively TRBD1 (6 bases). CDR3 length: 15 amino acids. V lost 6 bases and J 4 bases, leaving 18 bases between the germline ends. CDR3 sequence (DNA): TGTGCCAGCAGCGGAGGGGGGCGATCTGGCACTGAAGCTTTCTTT. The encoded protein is CASSGGGRSGTEAFF.

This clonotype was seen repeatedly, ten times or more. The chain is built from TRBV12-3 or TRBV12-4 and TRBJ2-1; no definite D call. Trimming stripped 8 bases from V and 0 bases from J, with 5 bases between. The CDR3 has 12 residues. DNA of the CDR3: TGTGCCAGCTTAAGCTCCTACAATGAGCAGTTCTTC. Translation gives CASLSSYNEQFF.

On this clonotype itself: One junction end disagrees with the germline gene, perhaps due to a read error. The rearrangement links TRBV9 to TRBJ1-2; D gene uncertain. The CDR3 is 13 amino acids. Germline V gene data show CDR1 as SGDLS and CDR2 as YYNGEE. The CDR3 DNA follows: TGTGCCAGCAGTAGAGACGGGAGCTATGGCTGCACCTTC. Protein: CASSRDGSYGCTF.

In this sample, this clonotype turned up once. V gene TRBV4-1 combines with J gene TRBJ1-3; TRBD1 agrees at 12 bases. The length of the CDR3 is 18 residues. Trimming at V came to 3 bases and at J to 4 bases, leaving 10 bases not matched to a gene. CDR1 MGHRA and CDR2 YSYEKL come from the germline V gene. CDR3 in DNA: TGCGCCAGCAGCCAGATATTCGGGACAGGGGGCGGAGGAAACACCATATATTTT. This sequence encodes CASSQIFGTGGGGNTIYF.

DNA of the CDR3: TGTGCCAGCTCACCCCCAGGCACTGAAGCTTTCTTT. It translates to CASSPPGTEAFF. This rearrangement joins TRBV18 to TRBJ1-1, with D unresolved. Per the germline V gene, CDR1 is KGHSH and CDR2 is LQKENI. The germline V and J ends were trimmed by 3 bases and 4 bases, with 6 bases remaining between them. The length of the CDR3 is 12 residues.

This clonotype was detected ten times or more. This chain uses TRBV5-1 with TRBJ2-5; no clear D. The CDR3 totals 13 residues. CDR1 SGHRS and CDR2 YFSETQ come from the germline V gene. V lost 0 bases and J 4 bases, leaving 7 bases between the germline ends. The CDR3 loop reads CASSLVVGETQYF. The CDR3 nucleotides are TGCGCCAGCAGCTTGGTTGTCGGAGAGACCCAGTACTTC. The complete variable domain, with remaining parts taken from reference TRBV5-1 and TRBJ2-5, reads KAGVTQTPRYLIKTRGQQVTLSCSPISGHRSVSWYQQTPGQGLQFLFEYFSETQRNKGNFPGRFSGRQFSNSRSEMNVSTLELGDSALYLCASSLVVGETQYFGPGTRLLVL.

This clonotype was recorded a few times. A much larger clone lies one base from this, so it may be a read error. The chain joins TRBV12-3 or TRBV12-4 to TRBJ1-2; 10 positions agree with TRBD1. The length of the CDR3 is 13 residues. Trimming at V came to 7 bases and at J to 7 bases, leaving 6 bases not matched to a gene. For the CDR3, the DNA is TGTGCCAGCACCGGGACAGGGGTGGGTGGCTACACCTTC. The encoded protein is CASTGTGVGGYTF.

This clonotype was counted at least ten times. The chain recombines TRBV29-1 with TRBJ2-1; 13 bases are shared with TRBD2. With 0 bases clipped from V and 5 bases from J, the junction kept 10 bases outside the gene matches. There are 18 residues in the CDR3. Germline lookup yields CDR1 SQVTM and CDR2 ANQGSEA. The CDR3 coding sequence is TGCAGCGTTGAAGATCATGTAACTAGCGGGAGGGCAGACAATGAGCAGTTCTTC. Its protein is CSVEDHVTSGRADNEQFF.

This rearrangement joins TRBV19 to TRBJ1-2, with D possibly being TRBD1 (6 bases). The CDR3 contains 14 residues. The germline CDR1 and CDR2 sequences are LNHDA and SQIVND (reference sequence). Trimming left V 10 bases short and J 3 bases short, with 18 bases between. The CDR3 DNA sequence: TGTGCCACCTCAACCGAGGACAGATACTATGGCTACACCTTC. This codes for CATSTEDRYYGYTF.